The 25 T cell receptor beta chains in this list originate from one sample, sequenced in a study of OX40 agonist ivuxolimab in advanced cancers. Sequencing used immunoSEQ multiplex PCR; TCRdb keeps in-frame clones, though not all of them. The sample has approximately 8,200 clones, about 90% seen once. Source: CD4+ or CD8+ T cells sorted from blood, taken in a trial of the OX40 agonist ivuxolimab. The receptor set was obtained from an adult with an advanced solid tumor such as melanoma, head and neck, liver or kidney cancer.

V gene TRBV11-2 combines with J gene TRBJ2-3; 8 bases map to TRBD2. CDR1 and CDR2 from the germline V gene are SGHAT and FQNNGV. The CDR3 is made up of 16 amino acids. V lost 5 bases and J lost 0; bases outside the gene matches: 7. The CDR3 sequence: CASSDQRGPSTDTQYF. The CDR3 DNA reads TGTGCCAGCAGCGACCAGCGGGGGCCTAGCACAGATACGCAGTATTTT.

This rearrangement joins TRBV10-3 to TRBJ1-3, with D unresolved. The CDR3 is 17 amino acids. The germline V gene encodes CDR1 ENHRY and CDR2 SYGVKD. The V and J ends lost 0 bases and 0 bases respectively, with 12 bases between them. This CDR3 reads CAISESLGSSSGNTIYF. DNA of the CDR3: TGTGCCATCAGTGAGTCGTTAGGCAGCAGCTCTGGAAACACCATATATTTT.

The chain is built from TRBV5-1 and TRBJ2-2; the D is unclear. V was trimmed by 0 bases and J by 5 bases, leaving 8 bases between them. This CDR3 has 14 residues. The germline V gene encodes CDR1 SGHRS and CDR2 YFSETQ. The CDR3 here is CASSLAVGTGELFF. Written as DNA, the CDR3 is TGCGCCAGCAGCTTGGCCGTAGGGACCGGGGAGCTGTTTTTT.

This clone is a singleton in its sample. The chain links TRBV7-9 to TRBJ2-2; D call uncertain. Germline V gene sequence: CDR1 SEHNR, CDR2 FQNEAQ (reference sequence). V lost 5 bases, J lost 6 bases, and 13 bases lay in between. The CDR3 extends over 14 amino acids. The CDR3 reads CASSPAYFAGELFF. Here the CDR3 DNA reads TGTGCCAGCAGCCCAGCTTATTTCGCCGGGGAGCTGTTTTTT.

The rearrangement uses TRBV7-9 and TRBJ2-1; 13 bases match TRBD2. This CDR3 is built from 19 residues. Germline CDR1 and CDR2: SEHNR and FQNEAQ (reference sequence). After removal of 5 bases from V and 1 base from J, the junction contained 11 bases not matched to a gene. The CDR3 nucleotides are TGTGCCAGCAGCATTACTAGCGGGAGGGGTGGAGGGTCCTACAATGAGCAGTTCTTC. This encodes CASSITSGRGGGSYNEQFF.

The chain joins TRBV11-2 to TRBJ2-7; D might be TRBD1 or TRBD2, each matching 5 bases. The CDR3 contains 16 residues. The germline gives CDR1 SGHAT, CDR2 FQNNGV. Trimming took 6 bases from V and 0 from J, leaving 18 bases between them. CDR3 bases: TGTGCCAGCAGTCCCCTGGGGGTTTTATTCTCCTACGAGCAGTACTTC. This codes for CASSPLGVLFSYEQYF.

The chain carries TRBV28 and TRBJ1-1; D gene ambiguous. Germline CDR1 and CDR2: MDHEN and SYDVKM. The CDR3 contains 12 residues. Trimming left V 3 bases short and J 3 bases short, with 5 bases between. The chain's CDR3 is CASSFVDTEAFF. CDR3 nucleotide sequence: TGTGCCAGCAGTTTTGTTGACACTGAAGCTTTCTTT.

CDR3 sequence reads: CASSQERLAGRRVETQYF. CDR3 bases: TGCGCCAGCAGCCAAGAAAGACTAGCGGGAAGAAGGGTGGAGACCCAGTACTTC. The chain has TRBV4-1 and TRBJ2-5, with 11 positions matching TRBD2. CDR3 length: 18 amino acids. Germline CDR1 MGHRA, CDR2 YSYEKL. V dropped 0 bases and J dropped 5; count of bases not matched to a gene: 11.

CDR3 protein: CASGLGGPLHF. The CDR3 bases are TGTGCCAGCGGGCTGGGAGGTCCCCTCCACTTT. The chain combines TRBV5-8 with TRBJ1-6; no definite D call. In germline, CDR1 is SGHTS, CDR2 YDEGEE. V dropped 7 bases and J dropped 13 bases, with 12 bases sitting between them. This CDR3 region has 11 residues.

This rearrangement joins TRBV9 to TRBJ2-3; 7 positions match TRBD2. Germline trimming cut 4 bases from V and 0 bases from J; bases unmatched to any gene: 11. There are 17 residues in the CDR3. Germline CDR1 reads SGDLS; CDR2 reads YYNGEE. The chain's CDR3 is CASSPLGLAASTDTQYF. CDR3 coding DNA: TGTGCCAGCAGCCCACTTGGGCTAGCGGCTAGCACAGATACGCAGTATTTT.

The V call is TRBV4-2, the J call TRBJ2-7; unclear D gene. The germline V and J ends were trimmed by 0 bases and 5 bases, with 11 bases remaining between them. CDR1 and CDR2 (germline): LGHNA, YNFKEQ. This CDR3 has 14 residues. The CDR3 region is CASSQDGRTNEQYF. CDR3 sequence (DNA): TGTGCCAGCAGCCAAGATGGGCGGACCAACGAGCAGTACTTC.

V is TRBV4-1 and J is TRBJ2-7; 13 positions agree with TRBD2. V gave up 4 bases and J gave up 1 base; unmatched junction bases: 10. CDR1 is MGHRA, CDR2 YSYEKL, per germline. The CDR3 length is 18 residues. The DNA of the CDR3 is TGCGCCAGCAGCCTAGGACTAGCGGGAGTGCGGATGTCCTACGAGCAGTACTTC. As protein: CASSLGLAGVRMSYEQYF.

The rearrangement uses TRBV28 and TRBJ2-3, with D tentatively TRBD1 (5 bases). The length of the CDR3 is 12 residues. The V end lost 6 bases, the J end lost 6 bases, and 10 bases lay between the germline ends. Germline V gives CDR1 MDHEN, CDR2 SYDVKM. The CDR3 nucleotides are TGTGCCAGCAGCCCAGGGAAGGATACGCAGTATTTT. It specifies CASSPGKDTQYF.

The genes are TRBV2 and TRBJ1-1, with D hard to call. V dropped 11 bases and J dropped 0 bases, with 13 bases sitting between them. Germline CDR1 reads SNHLY; CDR2 reads FYNNEI. This CDR3 has 13 residues. The CDR3 spells CACLDALNTEAFF. The CDR3 DNA sequence: TGTGCCTGCCTGGATGCCCTGAACACTGAAGCTTTCTTT.

The chain joins TRBV4-2 to TRBJ2-7, with 8 bases matching TRBD2. This CDR3 comprises 16 residues. Germline lookup yields CDR1 LGHNA and CDR2 YNFKEQ. Trimming took 0 bases from V and 1 from J; bases not matched to a gene: 5. In nucleotides, the CDR3 is TGTGCCAGCAGCCAAGATGTAGCGGGGCCTTCCTACGAGCAGTACTTC. It yields the protein CASSQDVAGPSYEQYF.

The chain combines TRBV27 with TRBJ1-1; the D gene is possibly TRBD1 (5 bases). V dropped 5 bases and J dropped 1 base, with 14 bases sitting between them. CDR1 MNHEY and CDR2 SMNVEV come from the germline V gene (reference sequence). CDR3 length: 15 residues. CDR3 sequence reads: CASSPKWGGNTEAFF. In nucleotides, the CDR3 is TGTGCCAGCAGTCCAAAGTGGGGGGGGAACACTGAAGCTTTCTTT.

The chain recombines TRBV21-1 with TRBJ2-3; the table's D call, TRBD2, has no DNA check behind it. TRBV21-1 is a known pseudogene. The CDR3 length is 13 residues. The CDR3 region is CASSGLAGDTQYF. The CDR3 nucleotides read TGTGCCAGCAGCGGACTAGCGGGAGATACGCAGTATTTT.

The V and J genes are TRBV7-9 and TRBJ2-5, with 7 bases aligning to TRBD2. CDR3 length equals 15 residues. The J segment lost 5 bases and the V segment lost 2 bases, leaving 8 bases of the junction unmatched. Germline CDR1 reads SEHNR; CDR2 reads FQNEAQ (reference sequence). CDR3 residues: CASSLYGGSGETQYF. For the CDR3, the DNA is TGTGCCAGCAGCTTATATGGCGGGAGCGGCGAGACCCAGTACTTC. Looking up the rest from reference TRBV7-9 and TRBJ2-5 gives the full variable domain: DTGVSQNPRHKITKRGQNVTFRCDPISEHNRLYWYRQTLGQGPEFLTYFQNEAQLEKSRLLSDRFSAERPKGSFSTLEIQRTEQGDSAMYLCASSLYGGSGETQYFGPGTRLLVL.

The CDR3 loop is CASTEPGREGDTQYF. The CDR3 region has the DNA TGTGCCAGCACCGAGCCGGGGAGGGAAGGAGATACGCAGTATTTT. The V call is TRBV27, the J call TRBJ2-3, with 7 bases aligning to TRBD2. V was pared by 7 bases and J by 5 bases, with 12 bases of the junction left unmatched. The germline gives CDR1 MNHEY, CDR2 SMNVEV (reference sequence). The CDR3 runs 15 residues.

This rearrangement joins TRBV7-6 to TRBJ2-7; 8 nucleotides align to TRBD2. Germline V CDR1 and CDR2: SGHVS, FNYEAQ. V shed 5 bases, J shed 3 bases, and the junction held 9 bases outside the gene matches. This CDR3 region has 15 residues. CDR3 sequence reads: CASSLGPLAGYEQYF. CDR3 in DNA: TGTGCCAGCAGCCTAGGTCCGCTAGCGGGCTACGAGCAGTACTTC.

The chain joins TRBV30 to TRBJ1-1; D may be TRBD1 (5 bases). This CDR3 has 14 amino acids. From germline, CDR1 is GTSNPN and CDR2 SVGIG (reference sequence). Trimming shortened V by 2 bases and J by 7 bases, and 17 bases separated the two germline ends. Here the CDR3 DNA reads TGTGCCTGGAGTCCAGTCGGGGCTGGCGGTGAAGCTTTCTTT. Its protein is CAWSPVGAGGEAFF.

This clone was seen only once. The rearrangement links TRBV29-1 to TRBJ2-3; 14 bases are shared with TRBD2. The CDR3 sequence is 15 residues long. CDR1 and CDR2 from the germline V gene are SQVTM and ANQGSEA. Trimming removed 3 bases from V and 5 bases from J; junction bases left unmatched: 4. The CDR3 reads CSVEGLAGEIDTQYF. DNA of the CDR3: TGCAGCGTTGAGGGACTAGCGGGAGAAATAGATACGCAGTATTTT.

This clone was counted only a few times. This chain connects TRBV6-6 to TRBJ2-3; the match to TRBD2 covers 10 bases. CDR1 and CDR2 (germline): MNHNY, SVGAGI (reference sequence). Trimming removed 1 base from V and 6 bases from J; junction bases left unmatched: 7. This CDR3 is built from 16 residues. Here the CDR3 DNA reads TGTGCCAGCAGTTACTACCCTAGCGGGAGAGGGGATACGCAGTATTTT. Its protein is CASSYYPSGRGDTQYF.

The gene calls are TRBV27 and TRBJ2-2; 8 bases line up with TRBD1. With 3 bases clipped from V and 5 bases from J, the junction kept 8 bases outside the gene matches. Germline assignment: CDR1 MNHEY and CDR2 SMNVEV (reference sequence). This CDR3 comprises 16 residues. CDR3 in DNA: TGTGCCAGCAGTTTTCTGGGACAGGTGGGGACCGGGGAGCTGTTTTTT. As protein: CASSFLGQVGTGELFF.

The V and J genes are TRBV2 and TRBJ2-7; possibly TRBD2 for D (6 bases). There are 13 residues in the CDR3. Germline V gives CDR1 SNHLY, CDR2 FYNNEI. V lost 6 bases to trimming and J lost 1 base, with 10 bases between them. The CDR3 spells CASRLALSYEQYF. CDR3 nucleotides: TGTGCCAGCAGACTAGCTTTATCCTACGAGCAGTACTTC.